Presented here are 30 T cell receptor beta chains from one specimen sequenced in a study of blood T cell repertoires in COVID-19. Sequencing used immunoSEQ multiplex PCR; TCRdb keeps in-frame clones, though not all of them. The repertoire consists of a few hundred thousand clones, with about 88% occurring once and the leading ten covering approximately 10%. The specimen was peripheral blood. These TCRs come from a woman in her thirties with COVID-19, enrolled during active disease.

This clone has a single count. The J gene is TRBJ2-5, the V gene TRBV25-1, with D maybe TRBD1 (6 bases). This CDR3 is built from 14 residues. V was trimmed by 3 bases and J by 0 bases, leaving 8 bases between them. From germline, CDR1 is MGHDK and CDR2 SYGVNS. The CDR3: CASSDRDNQETQYF. For the CDR3, the DNA is TGTGCCAGCAGTGACCGGGACAACCAAGAGACCCAGTACTTC.

This clone was detected only a few times. Different DNA sequences within this sample yield the same CDR3. CDR3: CSASGGETQYF. Here the CDR3 DNA reads TGCAGTGCTAGTGGAGGAGAGACCCAGTACTTC. The chain carries TRBV20-1 and TRBJ2-5; the D gene is possibly TRBD2 (5 bases). Germline V gives CDR1 DFQATT, CDR2 SNEGSKA (reference sequence). This CDR3 region has 11 residues. Trimming cost V 3 bases and J 4 bases, with 6 bases left between them.

The J gene is TRBJ1-2, the V gene TRBV28, with TRBD1 matching over 10 bases. The CDR3 consists of 15 residues. J gave up 5 bases and V 4 bases, and 7 bases lay outside the gene matches. The germline CDR1 and CDR2 sequences are MDHEN and SYDVKM. The CDR3, as DNA: TGTGCCAGCAGTTCCCGGGACAGGGGCTTGTATGGCTACACCTTC. Its translation: CASSSRDRGLYGYTF.

The V call is TRBV7-2, the J call TRBJ1-2; TRBD1 agrees at 7 bases. The CDR3 consists of 14 residues. CDR1 SGHTA and CDR2 FQGNSA come from the germline V gene. V trimming: 3 bases; J trimming: 0 bases; junction bases outside the gene matches: 1. CDR3 loop: CASSFDRANYGYTF. In DNA, the CDR3 is TGTGCCAGCAGCTTCGACAGGGCTAACTATGGCTACACCTTC.

The rearrangement joins TRBV12-3 or TRBV12-4 to TRBJ1-2; a weak D match, TRBD1 (5 bases). The CDR3 is made up of 13 amino acids. The V and J ends lost 5 bases and 8 bases respectively, with 15 bases between them. CDR3 protein: CASSVKGMRGYTF. The CDR3 nucleotides read TGTGCCAGCAGTGTCAAGGGGATGCGGGGCTACACCTTC.

The chain carries TRBV7-8 and TRBJ2-7, with 8 bases fitting TRBD1. V shed 5 bases and J 2 bases; nucleotides not matched to a gene: 5. This CDR3 is built from 14 residues. The germline V gene has CDR1 SGHVS and CDR2 FQNEAQ. CDR3 sequence: CASSHRTGPYEQYF. The DNA of the CDR3 is TGTGCCAGCAGCCACAGGACAGGGCCCTACGAGCAGTACTTC.

The rearrangement links TRBV6-4 to TRBJ2-1; 7 bases agree with TRBD2. This CDR3 contains 15 residues. V dropped 4 bases and J dropped 8; count of bases not matched to a gene: 11. Per the germline V gene, CDR1 is MRHNA and CDR2 is SNTAGT. CDR3 in DNA: TGTGCCAGCAGTGCCGGCGGGAGAGGAGTAGATGAGCAGTTCTTC. Translation gives CASSAGGRGVDEQFF.

The chain couples TRBV30 to TRBJ2-3; unclear D gene. Germline CDR1 and CDR2: GTSNPN and SVGIG (reference sequence). With 4 bases removed from V and 4 bases from J, the gap between germline ends came to 9 bases. The CDR3 has 12 residues. CDR3 residues: CAWNRDSDTQYF. CDR3 DNA: TGTGCCTGGAATCGTGACTCAGATACGCAGTATTTT. The entire variable domain, with the rest obtained from reference TRBV30 and TRBJ2-3, is as follows: SQTIHQWPATLVQPVGSPLSLECTVEGTSNPNLYWYRQAAGRGLQLLFYSVGIGQISSEVPQNLSASRPQDRQFILSSKKLLLSDSGFYLCAWNRDSDTQYFGPGTRLTVL.

This clone was observed a single time. The chain uses TRBV7-9 and TRBJ2-5; possibly TRBD2 for D (6 bases). Germline V lookup: CDR1 SEHNR, CDR2 FQNEAQ (reference sequence). The V and J ends lost 5 bases and 5 bases respectively, with 15 bases between them. This CDR3 has 14 residues. Here the CDR3 reads CASSRVGGTETQYF. In DNA form, the CDR3 reads TGTGCCAGCAGCCGCGTGGGGGGAACCGAGACCCAGTACTTC.

The chain employs TRBV5-1 and TRBJ1-4; D perhaps matches TRBD1 (5 bases). The CDR3 is made up of 15 amino acids. Germline V gene sequence: CDR1 SGHRS, CDR2 YFSETQ. The germline V and J ends were trimmed by 0 bases and 4 bases, with 10 bases remaining between them. The CDR3 DNA is TGCGCCAGCAGCTTGGGGGGCAGCAATAATGAAAAACTGTTTTTT. Translation: CASSLGGSNNEKLFF.

The chain employs TRBV28 and TRBJ2-7; 12 bases agree with TRBD2. V trimming: 6 bases; J trimming: 5 bases; junction bases outside the gene matches: 8. The CDR3 has 15 residues. CDR1 is MDHEN, CDR2 SYDVKM, per germline. CDR3 protein: CASSPSSGRAHEQYF. CDR3 coding DNA: TGTGCCAGCAGCCCCTCTAGCGGGAGGGCCCACGAGCAGTACTTC.

This clone was counted a few times. This chain joins TRBV9 and TRBJ2-1, with 8 bases aligning to TRBD2. In germline, CDR1 is SGDLS, CDR2 YYNGEE. The CDR3 spans 17 residues. V trimming: 0 bases; J trimming: 10 bases; junction bases outside the gene matches: 15. CDR3 residues: CASSVGGSGGRSGEQFF. In DNA form, the CDR3 reads TGTGCCAGCAGCGTAGGGGGATCGGGCGGGAGGTCGGGAGAGCAGTTCTTC.

The CDR3: CASSLLEGTSDEQYF. Here the CDR3 DNA reads TGTGCCAGCAGCTTATTGGAGGGGACTAGCGACGAGCAGTACTTC. The rearrangement links TRBV7-8 to TRBJ2-7; TRBD2 matches at 10 bases. With V trimmed by 2 bases and J by 5 bases, 6 bases remained unmatched. CDR1 is SGHVS and CDR2 is FQNEAQ in the germline V gene. This CDR3 has 15 amino acids.

V is TRBV28 and J is TRBJ2-3, with 7 bases that match TRBD2. CDR1 is MDHEN, CDR2 SYDVKM, per germline. The CDR3 runs to 16 residues. V trimming: 4 bases; J trimming: 4 bases; junction bases outside the gene matches: 11. CDR3: CASSSPGGEKPDTQYF. Here the CDR3 DNA reads TGTGCCAGCAGTTCGCCGGGGGGAGAAAAGCCAGATACGCAGTATTTT. The variable domain in full, completed from reference TRBV28 and TRBJ2-3, reads DVKVTQSSRYLVKRTGEKVFLECVQDMDHENMFWYRQDPGLGLRLIYFSYDVKMKEKGDIPEGYSVSREKKERFSLILESASTNQTSMYLCASSSPGGEKPDTQYFGPGTRLTVL.

The chain combines TRBV14 with TRBJ1-5; D gene uncertain. Germline CDR1 SGHDN, CDR2 FVKESK. V lost 3 bases and J 5 bases, leaving 8 bases between the germline ends. CDR3 length equals 13 residues. CDR3 loop: CASSHGSHQPQHF. The DNA for the CDR3 is TGTGCCAGCAGCCACGGGAGCCATCAGCCCCAGCATTTT.

This clone was recorded once. The chain combines TRBV23-1 with TRBJ2-5; TRBD2 agrees at 14 bases. TRBV23-1 is assigned to the ORF class and has an uncertain function. The CDR3 has 18 residues. The V and J ends lost 7 bases and 4 bases, in that order; junction bases with no gene match: 14. CDR3 coding DNA: TGCGCCAGCACCCCAGGTGGGACTAGCGGGAGCGGTGGAGAGACCCAGTACTTC. It is translated as CASTPGGTSGSGGETQYF.

As DNA, the CDR3 is TGTGCCTGGACCGCAGGGTTTAACTACGAGCAGTACTTC. This gives the protein CAWTAGFNYEQYF. V usage is TRBV30 and J usage is TRBJ2-7, with D possibly matching TRBD1 (5 bases). V was pared by 4 bases and J by 3 bases, with 13 bases between. Germline CDR1 GTSNPN, CDR2 SVGIG (reference sequence). The CDR3 spans 13 residues.

The rearrangement links TRBV12-3 or TRBV12-4 to TRBJ1-2; TRBD1 might be the D (6 bases). Trimming stripped 3 bases from V and 6 bases from J, with 11 bases between. The CDR3 has 13 residues. DNA of the CDR3: TGTGCCAGCAGTTTCACAGGGATGCATGGCTACACCTTC. As protein: CASSFTGMHGYTF.

The rearrangement links TRBV27 to TRBJ2-1; weak D call: TRBD2 (6 bases). CDR3 length: 16 amino acids. In germline, CDR1 is MNHEY, CDR2 SMNVEV (reference sequence). V gave up 6 bases and J gave up 0 bases, with 15 bases separating them. DNA of the CDR3: TGTGCCAGCAGATCCCTAGCGCAGAGCTCCTACAATGAGCAGTTCTTC. This codes for CASRSLAQSSYNEQFF.

V gene TRBV2 combines with J gene TRBJ1-2, with D unclear. The V end was cut by 7 bases, the J end by 6 bases, with 12 bases between. Germline V CDR1 and CDR2: SNHLY, FYNNEI. There are 12 residues in the CDR3. The CDR3 nucleotides are TGTGCCAGCACCGGCCGGGGAAATGGCTACACCTTC. As protein: CASTGRGNGYTF.

The chain links TRBV6-5 to TRBJ2-7; a weak D match, TRBD2 (6 bases). The germline V and J ends were trimmed by 6 bases and 0 bases, with 15 bases remaining between them. The germline gives CDR1 MNHEY, CDR2 SVGAGI. CDR3 size: 15 residues. This CDR3 is CASRRDFPSSYEQYF. CDR3 sequence (DNA): TGTGCCAGCAGGAGGGACTTTCCTAGCTCCTACGAGCAGTACTTC.

V and J are TRBV2 and TRBJ1-3, with a weak D call TRBD1 (6 bases). Germline V gives CDR1 SNHLY, CDR2 FYNNEI. The CDR3 spans 14 residues. Trimming shortened V by 10 bases and J by 6 bases, and 19 bases separated the two germline ends. CDR3 in amino acids: CAITPLTGKNTIYF. The CDR3 coding sequence is TGTGCCATCACGCCGCTGACAGGAAAAAACACCATATATTTT.

The chain has TRBV5-6 and TRBJ2-3; 7 bases align to TRBD1. V trimming: 1 base; J trimming: 0 bases; junction bases outside the gene matches: 5. The CDR3 consists of 16 residues. The germline CDR1 and CDR2 sequences are SGHDT and YYEEEE. This CDR3 reads CASSLFPGGSTDTQYF. The CDR3 region has the DNA TGTGCCAGCAGCTTGTTTCCAGGGGGAAGCACAGATACGCAGTATTTT.

V gene TRBV27 combines with J gene TRBJ2-5; 8 bases align to TRBD2. The CDR3 is made up of 17 amino acids. V gave up 4 bases and J gave up 5 bases; unmatched junction bases: 15. Germline loops: CDR1 MNHEY, CDR2 SMNVEV (reference sequence). CDR3 amino acids: CASSSALSGKPGETQYF. The CDR3 nucleotides are TGTGCCAGCAGTTCCGCCCTTAGCGGGAAGCCGGGGGAGACCCAGTACTTC.

J is TRBJ1-1 and V is TRBV10-3; no reliable D call. This CDR3 is built from 13 residues. From germline, CDR1 is ENHRY and CDR2 SYGVKD. V was clipped by 4 bases and J by 2 bases, with 8 bases between them. Here the CDR3 reads CAISVEPNTEAFF. DNA for the CDR3: TGTGCCATCAGTGTAGAGCCTAACACTGAAGCTTTCTTT.

The genes are TRBV4-1 and TRBJ1-1; D gene ambiguous. CDR1 MGHRA and CDR2 YSYEKL come from the germline V gene. V was shortened by 0 bases and J by 0 bases, with 8 bases between the two germline ends. The CDR3 sequence is 15 residues long. This CDR3 reads CASSQDVRMNTEAFF. DNA of the CDR3: TGCGCCAGCAGCCAAGATGTCAGGATGAACACTGAAGCTTTCTTT.

The chain carries TRBV7-2 and TRBJ1-3; TRBD1 matches at 7 bases. V shed 4 bases, J shed 7 bases, and the junction held 7 bases outside the gene matches. Per germline, CDR1 SGHTA and CDR2 FQGNSA. The CDR3 is 14 residues long. This CDR3 is CASSSGTAANTIYF. In DNA form, the CDR3 reads TGTGCCAGCAGCTCCGGGACAGCAGCGAACACCATATATTTT.

This clone occurred once. The chain uses TRBV28 and TRBJ1-1, with 11 bases identical to TRBD1. Germline values: CDR1 MDHEN, CDR2 SYDVKM. V dropped 3 bases and J dropped 5; count of bases not matched to a gene: 5. This CDR3 has 15 amino acids. This CDR3 reads CASSLGQGGWTEAFF. The CDR3 region has the DNA TGTGCCAGCAGTTTGGGACAGGGGGGATGGACTGAAGCTTTCTTT. The complete variable domain, with remaining parts taken from reference TRBV28 and TRBJ1-1, reads DVKVTQSSRYLVKRTGEKVFLECVQDMDHENMFWYRQDPGLGLRLIYFSYDVKMKEKGDIPEGYSVSREKKERFSLILESASTNQTSMYLCASSLGQGGWTEAFFGQGTRLTVV.

This clone appeared once. This chain connects TRBV6-5 to TRBJ1-4; D might be TRBD1 (5 bases). The CDR3 covers 15 residues. V dropped 0 bases and J dropped 10 bases, with 15 bases sitting between them. Germline CDR1 MNHEY, CDR2 SVGAGI. CDR3 loop: CASSYSVTFGGKLFF. DNA of the CDR3: TGTGCCAGCAGTTACTCGGTGACATTCGGGGGAAAACTGTTTTTT.

The CDR3 spells CASSSTSGLAGGRDTQYF. As DNA, the CDR3 is TGTGCCAGCAGTTCGACTTCGGGACTAGCGGGAGGGAGAGATACGCAGTATTTT. V gene TRBV28 combines with J gene TRBJ2-3; 16 bases map to TRBD2. Per germline, CDR1 MDHEN and CDR2 SYDVKM. With V trimmed by 4 bases and J by 5 bases, 9 bases remained unmatched. This CDR3 contains 18 residues.